This is a list of T cell receptor beta chains from one sample in a study of T cells expressing NK-cell markers. TCRdb reprocessed the 5' RACE reads, with one entry per CDR3 protein and no DNA. The sample includes about 440,000 distinct CDR3 sequences. Specimen: blood T cells: a sorted CD56 or NKG2C T cell subset, CD4+ or CD8+ T cells, or bulk PBMC T cells (not recorded which). These receptors all stem from a woman between 18 and 70 years old in good health. CDR3s include the opening cysteine and the closing phenylalanine or tryptophan. Each record gives: V gene, J gene, CDR3 protein.

>TRBV20-1|TRBJ2-4
CSAPGHRSGNIQYF
>TRBV15|TRBJ2-3
CATSRARTSGTDTQYF
>TRBV5-6|TRBJ1-3
CASSAYRGLGNTIYF
>TRBV7-2|TRBJ2-7
CASSLTSGSDRLYEQYF
>TRBV27|TRBJ2-1
CATSGGGNEQFF
>TRBV9|TRBJ2-1
CASSVPLAGGRSNEQFF
>TRBV14|TRBJ1-4
CASSQGRNEKLFF
>TRBV12-3/TRBV12-4|TRBJ2-3
CASTPGTAMVDTQYF
>TRBV4-1|TRBJ2-7
CASSQDDRESYEQYF
>TRBV13|TRBJ2-5
CASSCGQHLGRETQYF
>TRBV7-2|TRBJ2-3
CASSPSGLAGGADTQYF
>TRBV4-3|TRBJ1-6
CASSQDFGSPLHF
>TRBV18|TRBJ1-1
CASSPGGYGTEAFF
>TRBV7-2|TRBJ2-4
CASSPQGAVPYF
>TRBV28|TRBJ2-1
CASSLSGEGYNEQFF
>TRBV28|TRBJ2-1
CASSFLGTGNNEQFF
>TRBV7-2|TRBJ2-3
CASSSTGITRGADTQYF
>TRBV20-1|TRBJ1-1
CSAQTPGMNTEAFF
>TRBV20-1|TRBJ2-5
CSSQRLAGGQETQYF
>TRBV27|TRBJ2-1
CASSFTSSYNEQFF
>TRBV4-1|TRBJ1-5
CASSQEREDQPQHF
>TRBV12-5|TRBJ1-1
CASGLVPGSSDRGYQGATEAFF
>TRBV20-1|TRBJ2-5
CSARGGTSFQETQYF
>TRBV7-2|TRBJ2-5
CASRYKGEETQYF
>TRBV6-5|TRBJ2-1
CASSSPGQGVWNEQFF
>TRBV14|TRBJ2-3
CASSPGGYSTDTQYF
>TRBV5-6|TRBJ1-5
CASSLTPYQPQHF
>TRBV20-1|TRBJ2-7
CSARASRDRYDEQYF
>TRBV11-2|TRBJ1-2
CASRNPGQGLDYGYTF
>TRBV5-6|TRBJ2-1
CASRDSYNEQFF
>TRBV12-3/TRBV12-4|TRBJ1-2
CASSPMGGDLYGYTF
>TRBV7-2|TRBJ2-5
CASSRYSETQYF
>TRBV7-2|TRBJ2-1
CASSFLGGLNNEQFF
>TRBV20-1|TRBJ2-3
CSARKGLVADTQYF
>TRBV12-3/TRBV12-4|TRBJ2-2
CASSSEVPRVTGELFF
>TRBV7-9|TRBJ2-5
CASSLARSGGQETQYF
>TRBV29-1|TRBJ2-3
CSAGLAGAATTDTQYF
>TRBV12-5|TRBJ2-7
CASGLVSGRHEQYF
>TRBV4-2|TRBJ2-7
CASSHQGLAGPNSYEQYF
>TRBV11-2|TRBJ1-1
CASSLAGVTEAFF
>TRBV14|TRBJ2-1
CASTGGPSGGPSSYNEQFF
>TRBV6-1|TRBJ2-3
CASSGQGSADTQYF
>TRBV11-1|TRBJ2-3
CASSSAGLAGPTDTQYF
>TRBV14|TRBJ1-2
CASSGTGWFYGYTF
>TRBV5-5|TRBJ1-5
CASSPLDVSQSRPQHF
>TRBV5-1|TRBJ2-2
CASSQNLPENTGELFF
>TRBV20-1|TRBJ1-6
CSARDGGWGGDSPLHF
>TRBV6-1|TRBJ1-5
CASSVLYRLMTYSNQPQHF
>TRBV4-3|TRBJ2-2
CASSQEPAGGPSGELFF
>TRBV4-1|TRBJ1-6
CASSQKLGRYNSPLHF
>TRBV11-2|TRBJ1-3
CASSSPRTGATSGNTIYF
>TRBV29-1|TRBJ2-7
CSAGQGYEQYF
>TRBV6-2/TRBV6-3|TRBJ1-5
CASSPADRGSYNQPQHF
>TRBV7-6|TRBJ2-1
CASTLVEGLVNEQFF
>TRBV12-3/TRBV12-4|TRBJ1-2
CASSYPSGYGKGYTF
>TRBV6-2/TRBV6-3|TRBJ2-1
CASSSSRDRGHNEQFF
>TRBV5-1|TRBJ2-3
CASSLSFSGGPSTDTQYF
>TRBV9|TRBJ2-1
CASSPRAYNEQFF
>TRBV2|TRBJ2-7
CASQKTGGSSYEQYF
>TRBV29-1|TRBJ2-1
CSVAPLSYNEQFF